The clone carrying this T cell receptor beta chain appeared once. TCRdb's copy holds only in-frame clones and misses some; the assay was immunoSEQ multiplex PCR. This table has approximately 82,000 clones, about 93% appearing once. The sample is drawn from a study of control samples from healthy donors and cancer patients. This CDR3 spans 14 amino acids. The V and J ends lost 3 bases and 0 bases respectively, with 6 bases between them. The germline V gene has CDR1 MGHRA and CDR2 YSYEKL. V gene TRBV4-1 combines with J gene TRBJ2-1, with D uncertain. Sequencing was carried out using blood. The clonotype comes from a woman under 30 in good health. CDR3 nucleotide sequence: TGCGCCAGCAGCCACCCACGCTCCTACAATGAGCAGTTCTTC. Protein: CASSHPRSYNEQFF.